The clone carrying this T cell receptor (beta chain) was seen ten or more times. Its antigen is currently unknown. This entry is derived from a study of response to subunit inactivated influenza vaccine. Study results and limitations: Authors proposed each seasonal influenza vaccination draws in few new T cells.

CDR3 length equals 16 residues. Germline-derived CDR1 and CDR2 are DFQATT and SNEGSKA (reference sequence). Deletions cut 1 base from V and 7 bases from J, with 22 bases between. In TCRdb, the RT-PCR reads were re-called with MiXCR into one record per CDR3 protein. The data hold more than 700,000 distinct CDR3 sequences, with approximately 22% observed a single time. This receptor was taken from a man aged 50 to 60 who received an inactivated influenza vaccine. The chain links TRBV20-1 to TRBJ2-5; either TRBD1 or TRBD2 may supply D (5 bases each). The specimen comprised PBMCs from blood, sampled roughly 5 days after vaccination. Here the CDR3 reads CSARVLLSGTSSTQYF. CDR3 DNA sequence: TGCAGTGCTAGAGTATTACTATCGGGGACCTCGTCGACCCAGTACTTC.